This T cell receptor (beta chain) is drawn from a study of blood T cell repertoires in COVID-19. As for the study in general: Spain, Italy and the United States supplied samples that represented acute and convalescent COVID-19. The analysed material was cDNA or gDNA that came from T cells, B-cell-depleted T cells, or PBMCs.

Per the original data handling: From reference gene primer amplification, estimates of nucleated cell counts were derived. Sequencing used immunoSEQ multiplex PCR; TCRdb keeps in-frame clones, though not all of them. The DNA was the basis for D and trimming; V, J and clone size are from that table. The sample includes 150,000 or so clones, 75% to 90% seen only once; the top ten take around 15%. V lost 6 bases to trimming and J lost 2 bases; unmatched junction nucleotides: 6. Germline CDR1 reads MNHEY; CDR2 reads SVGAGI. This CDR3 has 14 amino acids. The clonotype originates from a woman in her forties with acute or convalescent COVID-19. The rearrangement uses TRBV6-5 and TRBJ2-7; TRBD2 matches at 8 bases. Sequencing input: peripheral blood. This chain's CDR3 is CASSGWREAYEQYF. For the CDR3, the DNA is TGTGCCAGCAGCGGATGGCGGGAGGCCTACGAGCAGTACTTC.